What follows describes a single T cell receptor (beta chain). Its antigen remains unidentified. Sample-barcoded 5' priming and a J-beta primer mix drove a second PCR of roughly 7 to 11 cycles. A 12-random-nucleotide template-switch adaptor tagged each cDNA molecule. TCRdb fed the 5' RACE reads into MiXCR, producing one record per CDR3 protein. This table holds over 1,500,000 distinct CDR3 sequences, roughly two fifths found once. The data stem from a study of blood T cells in healthy people across ages. Overall study context: In model experiments, template switching was able to capture about one barcoded beta molecule for every two T cells that were present.

Points from the study as a whole: PBMCs went unsorted, and a conclusive naive versus antigen-experienced comparison was therefore prevented.

The V end was cut by 4 bases, the J end by 6 bases, with 13 bases between. CDR3 size: 13 residues. Germline assignment: CDR1 SGHRS and CDR2 YFSETQ. This sequence joins TRBV5-1 and TRBJ1-2; tentatively, D is TRBD1 (6 bases). The TCR originated in a human donor in good health. Sequencing was done on a sample of blood. The CDR3 DNA sequence: TGCGCCAGCAGCCCCGACAGGACCCATGGCTACACCTTC. Translation: CASSPDRTHGYTF.